What follows are 10 T cell receptor beta chains derived from one specimen sequenced in a study of blood T cell repertoires in COVID-19. Assay: immunoSEQ multiplex PCR; the TCRdb copy retains only in-frame clones and omits some. Here the sample spans approximately 230,000 clones, around nine tenths being singletons. Source material: peripheral blood. Receptors were obtained from a woman in her thirties or forties who had recovered from COVID-19.

This clone was counted once. The chain links TRBV5-6 to TRBJ2-1, with TRBD2 matching over 7 bases. The J segment lost 6 bases and the V segment lost 5 bases, leaving 11 bases of the junction unmatched. CDR1 and CDR2 (germline): SGHDT, YYEEEE. The CDR3 sequence is 15 residues long. CDR3 loop: CASSLLPAGVNEQFF. The CDR3 nucleotides are TGTGCCAGCAGTCTCCTCCCGGCGGGGGTCAATGAGCAGTTCTTC.

A few counts support this clone. V usage is TRBV7-9 and J usage is TRBJ1-1; 8 bases align to TRBD1. J lost 11 bases, V lost 4 bases, and 15 bases had no gene match. The CDR3 sequence is 15 residues long. Germline loops: CDR1 SEHNR, CDR2 FQNEAQ (reference sequence). In DNA, the CDR3 is TGTGCCAGCAGCTCAGTGGGGCAGGGGGCGCCTTGGGCTTTCTTT. This gives the protein CASSSVGQGAPWAFF.

On this clone itself: Other nucleotide sequences from this sample produce the same CDR3. The rearrangement links TRBV7-2 to TRBJ2-2; 9 bases are shared with TRBD1. CDR3 length: 16 residues. Trimming took 1 base from V and 4 from J; bases not matched to a gene: 4. In germline, CDR1 is SGHTA, CDR2 FQGNSA. Here the CDR3 reads CASSLGDRAGTGELFF. CDR3 in DNA: TGTGCCAGCAGCTTAGGGGACAGGGCGGGCACCGGGGAGCTGTTTTTT.

The chain combines TRBV6-5 with TRBJ1-6; 10 bases line up with TRBD1. The CDR3 totals 15 residues. V lost 2 bases, J lost 5 bases, and 0 bases stayed unmatched. The germline gives CDR1 MNHEY, CDR2 SVGAGI. CDR3 in amino acids: CASSYGTGDNSPLHF. CDR3 in DNA: TGTGCCAGCAGTTACGGGACAGGGGATAATTCACCCCTCCACTTT.

This rearrangement joins TRBV28 to TRBJ2-3, with 12 bases fitting TRBD2. The germline V gene encodes CDR1 MDHEN and CDR2 SYDVKM. This CDR3 has 14 amino acids. Trimming at V came to 8 bases and at J to 4 bases, leaving 4 bases not matched to a gene. The CDR3 nucleotides are TGTGCCAGCCTAGCGGGGGGGCCCCCAGATACGCAGTATTTT. Encoded protein: CASLAGGPPDTQYF.

The chain uses TRBV5-1 and TRBJ2-1; 11 bases match TRBD2. The V segment lost 4 bases and the J segment 4 bases; nucleotides outside the gene matches: 4. In germline, CDR1 is SGHRS, CDR2 YFSETQ. The CDR3 is 15 amino acids. This chain's CDR3 is CASSRGTSGYNEQFF. The CDR3 nucleotides read TGCGCCAGCAGCAGAGGGACTAGCGGATACAATGAGCAGTTCTTC.

CDR3 protein: CASSPRERVTEAFF. The CDR3 DNA is TGTGCCAGCAGCCCCCGAGAACGGGTCACTGAAGCTTTCTTT. This chain uses TRBV27 with TRBJ1-1; D not resolved. The CDR3 totals 14 residues. The V gene's germline CDR1 is MNHEY and CDR2 SMNVEV (reference sequence). Deletions cut 6 bases from V and 4 bases from J, with 15 bases between.

V usage is TRBV11-3 and J usage is TRBJ2-7; D might be TRBD1 (6 bases). Germline V gives CDR1 SGHNT, CDR2 YENEEA. The V and J ends lost 5 bases and 4 bases respectively, with 12 bases between them. The CDR3 is 13 amino acids. CDR3 DNA sequence: TGTGCCAGCAGCCTCGGGACACAGTACGAGCAGTACTTC. It translates to CASSLGTQYEQYF.

This clone was observed a single time. The chain has TRBV24-1 and TRBJ1-2; D remains unclear. The germline V and J ends were trimmed by 5 bases and 4 bases, with 10 bases remaining between them. The CDR3 sequence is 13 residues long. Germline V lookup: CDR1 KGHDR, CDR2 SFDVKD. The CDR3 DNA reads as TGTGCCACCAGTGGAGGTCCGGGCTATGGCTACACCTTC. Translating gives CATSGGPGYGYTF.

As DNA, the CDR3 is TGCGCCAGCAGCCACGGGACAGGGAGAAATGAAAAACTGTTTTTT. Translation: CASSHGTGRNEKLFF. This chain uses TRBV4-3 with TRBJ1-4; 9 bases fit TRBD1. The CDR3 consists of 15 residues. Trimming removed 3 bases from V and 5 bases from J; junction bases left unmatched: 4. Germline V CDR1 and CDR2: LGHNA, YSLEER.